This is a list of T cell receptor beta chains from one sample in a study of OX40 agonist ivuxolimab in advanced cancers. Assay: immunoSEQ multiplex PCR; the TCRdb copy retains only in-frame clones and omits some. The table shows 55,000 to 70,000 clones, with over 75% occurring only once. This material consisted of CD4+ or CD8+ T cells sorted from blood, taken in a trial of the OX40 agonist ivuxolimab. Receptors originate from an adult with an advanced solid tumor such as melanoma, head and neck, liver or kidney cancer. Both conserved end residues are part of each CDR3. The order of the fields is V gene, J gene, D gene, clone size, CDR3 DNA, CDR3 protein. The D gene is left open where the match is weak. Clone sizes are given selectively: once, few, many, or a class where the clone is expanded.

TRBV7-2	TRBJ1-5	-	-	TGTGCCAGCAGCTTAGGCGGACTAAGCAATCAGCCCCAGCATTTT	CASSLGGLSNQPQHF
TRBV9	TRBJ2-2	TRBD1	large	TGTGCCAGCAGCGTAAGGTCCGGGACAGCCAACACCGGGGAGCTGTTTTTT	CASSVRSGTANTGELFF
TRBV7-2	TRBJ1-2	TRBD1	-	TGTGCCAGCAGCTTCCACAGGGGTAACTATGGCTACACCTTC	CASSFHRGNYGYTF
TRBV21-1	TRBJ1-4	-	-	TGTGCCAGCAGCAAAAGCCGGACGGATACTAATGAAAAACTGTTTTTT	CASSKSRTDTNEKLFF
TRBV2	TRBJ1-5	-	-	TGTGCCAGCAGCGTAGATCAGCCCCAGCATTTT	CASSVDQPQHF
TRBV30	TRBJ1-2	TRBD1	-	TGTGCCTGGAGACGAGATCCACAGGGGACTGGGGAGAACTATGGCTACACCTTC	CAWRRDPQGTGENYGYTF
TRBV6-1	TRBJ1-2	TRBD1	-	TGTGCCAGCAGTGAAGCTAAGGGGGCAGGGTGGCACTATGGCTACACCTTC	CASSEAKGAGWHYGYTF
TRBV7-3	TRBJ2-1	TRBD2	-	TGTGCCAGCAGCCTTCGTTCTCGGGAGGGCCAGTACGACAATGAGCAGTTCTTC	CASSLRSREGQYDNEQFF
TRBV7-2	TRBJ1-2	-	-	TGTGCCAGCAGCCTTCTAAGCCAGGGTAGCGGCTACACCTTC	CASSLLSQGSGYTF
TRBV4-3	TRBJ1-1	TRBD1	-	TGCGCCAGCAGCCAAGAGGAGGCCGGGACAGTTTATTCTTTACCCACTGAAGCTTTCTTT	CASSQEEAGTVYSLPTEAFF
TRBV28	TRBJ1-6	-	-	TGTGCCAGCAGTTCTGGGGACGGGGGGACACCCCTCCACTTT	CASSSGDGGTPLHF
TRBV11-3	TRBJ2-5	-	-	TGTGCCAGCAGCTTACCGCAAGAGACCCAGTACTTC	CASSLPQETQYF
TRBV7-9	TRBJ1-1	-	-	TGTGCCAGCAGCGGAAGTGGGGGCAGCGGCACTGAAGCTTTCTTT	CASSGSGGSGTEAFF
TRBV7-2	TRBJ2-7	-	-	TGTGCCAGCAGCTTAGTCACACTCCCCTCCTACGAGCAGTACTTC	CASSLVTLPSYEQYF
TRBV5-6	TRBJ2-5	-	-	TGTGCCAGCAGCTTGGGAAGCATCGAGACCCAGTACTTC	CASSLGSIETQYF
TRBV19	TRBJ2-2	TRBD1	-	TGTGCCAGTAGTATGAACTCCGGGACAGGGGGCCGCGGGGAGCTGTTTTTT	CASSMNSGTGGRGELFF
TRBV6-1	TRBJ1-1	-	-	TGTGCCAGCAGTGAAGGGTATGGGGGGGACACTGAAGCTTTCTTT	CASSEGYGGDTEAFF
TRBV4-3	TRBJ1-3	-	-	TGCGCCAGCAGCCAAGATTCCCCGGCTAGCTCTGGAAACACCATATATTTT	CASSQDSPASSGNTIYF
TRBV7-9	TRBJ1-1	-	-	TGTGCCAGCAGCTTAGGCGAGGGAGCCCCAGCTTTCTTT	CASSLGEGAPAFF
TRBV7-8	TRBJ2-2	-	-	TGTGCCAGCAGCTTATTCTGGGGATCCGGGGAGCTGTTTTTT	CASSLFWGSGELFF
TRBV28	TRBJ2-3	TRBD2	-	TGTGCCAGCAGCCCTGGACTAGTCGAAGATACGCAGTATTTT	CASSPGLVEDTQYF
TRBV9	TRBJ2-2	-	-	TGTGCCAGCAGCGTAGGGTTGGGCCCGAACACCGGGGAGCTGTTTTTT	CASSVGLGPNTGELFF
TRBV5-1	TRBJ2-1	-	-	TGCGCCAGCAGCACAACCGGGACGTACTACAATGAGCAGTTCTTC	CASSTTGTYYNEQFF
TRBV11-2	TRBJ2-3	TRBD2	-	TGTGCCAGCAGCCTACGTACTAGCGGGGGGACGCAGTATTTT	CASSLRTSGGTQYF
TRBV6-1	TRBJ2-5	-	-	TGTGCCAGCAGTGGGGACGGGGGGCCCGTGGAGACCCAGTACTTC	CASSGDGGPVETQYF
TRBV27	TRBJ2-7	TRBD1	-	TGTGCCAGCAGTTTAAGGGGGACAGGTTCCTACGAGCAGTACTTC	CASSLRGTGSYEQYF
TRBV19	TRBJ1-2	-	-	TGTGCCAGTAGCGACGGAACCGCTAGTAACTATGGCTACACCTTC	CASSDGTASNYGYTF
TRBV11-1	TRBJ1-2	-	-	TGTGCCAGCAGCCCTAACAGCTATGGCTACACCTTC	CASSPNSYGYTF
TRBV11-3	TRBJ1-1	-	-	TGTGCCAGCAGCCCTCGTCCCGGGACGGCTTACACTGAAGCTTTCTTT	CASSPRPGTAYTEAFF
TRBV2	TRBJ1-3	-	-	TGTGCCAGCAGTGAGGAACGGAGAAGCTCTGGAAACACCATATATTTT	CASSEERRSSGNTIYF
TRBV4-3	TRBJ2-3	TRBD2	-	TGCGCCAGCAGCCTGACTAGCGGGGGGGGATCCACGCAGTATTTT	CASSLTSGGGSTQYF
TRBV30	TRBJ1-2	-	once	TGTGCCTGGATCCTAGGGGGGGGTGGCTACACCTTC	CAWILGGGGYTF
TRBV7-2	TRBJ1-2	-	once	TGTGCCAGCAGCCCGGGGCAGGGAGATGGCTACACCTTC	CASSPGQGDGYTF
TRBV7-3	TRBJ2-5	TRBD2	-	TGTGCCAGCAGCGCAACCGGCGGGGGGTTACAAGAGACCCAGTACTTC	CASSATGGGLQETQYF
TRBV11-2	TRBJ1-1	-	-	TGTGCCAGCAGCTTAGACTTCGGGGGAGTCAGCACTGAAGCTTTCTTT	CASSLDFGGVSTEAFF
TRBV19	TRBJ2-5	-	-	TGTGCCAGTAGTAGAGAGGGGAGAAAGACCCAGTACTTC	CASSREGRKTQYF
TRBV4-3	TRBJ2-1	-	-	TGCGCCAGCAGCGAGGATCCGGGACTGGCAGACAATGAGCAGTTCTTC	CASSEDPGLADNEQFF
TRBV25-1	TRBJ2-5	TRBD2	-	TGTGCCAGCAGTGATCCGGCGGGAGGGCGTGTTGAGACCCAGTACTTC	CASSDPAGGRVETQYF
TRBV5-4	TRBJ2-6	-	few	TGTGCCAGCAGCCCAGGAGGGGCCAACGTCCTGACTTTC	CASSPGGANVLTF
TRBV29-1	TRBJ2-1	-	-	TGCAGCGTCGCGGAGACACCTGAGCAGTTCTTC	CSVAETPEQFF
TRBV11-1	TRBJ2-7	TRBD1	-	TGTGCCAGCAGCCCCAGACAGGGACCCTACGAGCAGTACTTC	CASSPRQGPYEQYF
TRBV7-3	TRBJ2-5	TRBD2	-	TGTGCCAGCAGGCCCGGGACTAGCGTCGAGACCCAGTACTTC	CASRPGTSVETQYF
TRBV4-3	TRBJ2-1	-	once	TGCGCCAGCAGCCAAGATCCAGGGGAGGGGGCGTCCTACAATGAGCAGTTCTTC	CASSQDPGEGASYNEQFF
TRBV5-4	TRBJ2-1	-	-	TGTGCCAGCAGCTTGCGGGGCTACAATGAGCAGTTCTTC	CASSLRGYNEQFF
TRBV5-1	TRBJ1-2	TRBD1	-	TGCGCCAGCAGCTTGGAAAAAAGGGGACAGCTGAAAAACTATGGCTACACCTTC	CASSLEKRGQLKNYGYTF
TRBV5-1	TRBJ2-5	TRBD1	-	TGCGCCAGCAGCCTTACAGGGGGCCAAGAGACCCAGTACTTC	CASSLTGGQETQYF
TRBV12-1	TRBJ1-1	-	-	TGTGCCAGCAGCTTTATCCGGGACAGGGGAAATACTGAAGCTTTCTTT	CASSFIRDRGNTEAFF
TRBV10-3	TRBJ2-1	-	-	TGTGCCATCAGTGGATTACAGGGTGGCGAGCAGTTCTTC	CAISGLQGGEQFF
TRBV9	TRBJ1-2	TRBD1	-	TGTGCCAGCAGCATACGGACAGGGATGGGTGGCTACACCTTC	CASSIRTGMGGYTF
TRBV19	TRBJ1-2	-	few	TGTGCCAGTAGTCCGACCACAGTCTATGGCTACACCTTC	CASSPTTVYGYTF
TRBV28	TRBJ2-7	TRBD1	-	TGTGCCAGCAGACGTACCGGGACAGGGATAGACGAGCAGTACTTC	CASRRTGTGIDEQYF